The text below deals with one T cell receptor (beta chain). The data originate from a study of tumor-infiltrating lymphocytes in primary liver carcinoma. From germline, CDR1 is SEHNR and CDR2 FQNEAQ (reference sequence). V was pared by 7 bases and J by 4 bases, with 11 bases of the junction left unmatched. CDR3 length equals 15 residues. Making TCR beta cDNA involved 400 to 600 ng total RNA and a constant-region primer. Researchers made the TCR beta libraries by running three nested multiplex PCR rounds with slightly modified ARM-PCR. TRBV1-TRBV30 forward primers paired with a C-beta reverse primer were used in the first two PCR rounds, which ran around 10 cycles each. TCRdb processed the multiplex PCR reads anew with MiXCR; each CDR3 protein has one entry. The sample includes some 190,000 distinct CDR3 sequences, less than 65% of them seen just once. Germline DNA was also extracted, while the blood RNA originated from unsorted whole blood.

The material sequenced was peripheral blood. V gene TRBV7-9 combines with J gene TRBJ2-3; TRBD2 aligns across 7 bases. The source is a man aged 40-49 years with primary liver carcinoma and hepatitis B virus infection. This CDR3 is CASIRAGPLSDTQYF. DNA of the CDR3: TGTGCCAGCATCAGAGCGGGACCCCTCTCAGATACGCAGTATTTT. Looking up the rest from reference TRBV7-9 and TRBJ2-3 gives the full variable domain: DTGVSQNPRHKITKRGQNVTFRCDPISEHNRLYWYRQTLGQGPEFLTYFQNEAQLEKSRLLSDRFSAERPKGSFSTLEIQRTEQGDSAMYLCASIRAGPLSDTQYFGPGTRLTVL.